The 10 T cell receptor beta chains below come from one sample, sequenced in a study of blood T cell repertoires in COVID-19. Repertoires were generated with immunoSEQ multiplex PCR, while TCRdb's copy carries only in-frame clones and drops some. The sample lists around 120,000 clones, roughly nine tenths occurring once. What was sequenced was peripheral blood. The origin of the receptors is a man aged 70 or older who had recovered from COVID-19.

J is TRBJ2-1 and V is TRBV2; TRBD2 is a possible D gene (6 bases). CDR1 and CDR2 (germline): SNHLY, FYNNEI. The CDR3 spans 15 residues. The V end was cut by 4 bases, the J end by 2 bases, with 12 bases between. DNA of the CDR3: TGTGCCAGCAGTGCGGATAGCGGAACCTACAATGAGCAGTTCTTC. Encoded protein: CASSADSGTYNEQFF.

The chain recombines TRBV6-2 or TRBV6-3 with TRBJ2-3; TRBD1 aligns across 11 bases. V trimming: 6 bases; J trimming: 3 bases; junction bases outside the gene matches: 2. This CDR3 has 14 amino acids. Germline V gene lookup returns CDR1 MNHEY and CDR2 SVGEGT. Here the CDR3 reads CASSGQGATDTQYF. Written as DNA, the CDR3 is TGTGCCAGCAGCGGACAGGGGGCAACAGATACGCAGTATTTT.

This chain joins TRBV19 and TRBJ1-1; D gene uncertain. V was shortened by 1 base and J by 0 bases, with 6 bases between the two germline ends. The CDR3 length is 14 residues. Looked up from germline, CDR1 is LNHDA and CDR2 is SQIVND (reference sequence). CDR3 in amino acids: CASSIGRLNTEAFF. The CDR3 region has the DNA TGTGCCAGTAGTATAGGCAGATTGAACACTGAAGCTTTCTTT.

This chain uses TRBV24-1 with TRBJ2-5; possible D gene TRBD1, 5 bases. Germline V gives CDR1 KGHDR, CDR2 SFDVKD. The CDR3 length is 14 residues. Trimming left V 1 base short and J 5 bases short, with 10 bases between. The CDR3 reads CATSDLGRAETQYF. The CDR3, as DNA: TGTGCCACCAGTGATTTAGGCAGGGCGGAGACCCAGTACTTC.

The J gene is TRBJ2-3, the V gene TRBV5-4; the D is unclear. CDR1 SGHNT and CDR2 YYREEE come from the germline V gene (reference sequence). V shed 0 bases and J shed 0 bases, with 5 bases lying between them. The CDR3 runs to 14 residues. CDR3 in DNA: TGTGCCAGCAGCTTGGTTAGCAGCACAGATACGCAGTATTTT. Translation: CASSLVSSTDTQYF.

This clone was counted between two and nine times. The V call is TRBV5-4, the J call TRBJ2-7; 8 bases are shared with TRBD1. V was pared by 3 bases and J by 3 bases, with 5 bases of the junction left unmatched. CDR3 length: 14 residues. The germline V gene has CDR1 SGHNT and CDR2 YYREEE (reference sequence). The CDR3 region is CASSSGQGHYEQYF. CDR3 nucleotide sequence: TGTGCCAGCAGCTCCGGACAGGGACACTACGAGCAGTACTTC.

The gene calls are TRBV7-9 and TRBJ2-1, with no clear D. The germline gives CDR1 SEHNR, CDR2 FQNEAQ (reference sequence). This CDR3 has 13 residues. V shed 5 bases and J shed 9 bases, with 14 bases lying between them. The chain's CDR3 is CASSLQASTEQFF. The CDR3 region has the DNA TGTGCCAGCAGCCTCCAGGCGAGCACTGAGCAGTTCTTC.

The V and J genes are TRBV6-5 and TRBJ1-5; D is uncertain. The CDR3 is made up of 14 amino acids. The V end lost 10 bases, the J end lost 4 bases, and 17 bases lay between the germline ends. Germline lookup yields CDR1 MNHEY and CDR2 SVGAGI. CDR3 protein: CATTYEHWNQPQHF. CDR3 DNA sequence: TGTGCCACCACGTATGAGCATTGGAATCAGCCCCAGCATTTT.

The rearrangement links TRBV6-5 to TRBJ1-2; no definite D call. CDR3 length: 11 amino acids. V was cut by 10 bases and J by 3 bases, with 9 bases left in between. Germline loops: CDR1 MNHEY, CDR2 SVGAGI. This CDR3 reads CATGEDYGYTF. DNA of the CDR3: TGTGCCACGGGAGAGGACTATGGCTACACCTTC.

The rearrangement uses TRBV5-1 and TRBJ1-1; the D gene is possibly TRBD1 (5 bases). This CDR3 has 15 residues. Germline V gene sequence: CDR1 SGHRS, CDR2 YFSETQ. V was trimmed by 7 bases and J by 2 bases, leaving 18 bases between them. CDR3 region: CASWGGGVVNTEAFF. CDR3 nucleotides: TGCGCCAGCTGGGGCGGTGGGGTGGTTAACACTGAAGCTTTCTTT.